Listed below are T cell receptor beta chains from one sample, sequenced in a study of blood T cell repertoires in COVID-19. Here immunoSEQ multiplex PCR was the method, and the copy in TCRdb shows in-frame clones only, minus some. The sample holds around 71,000 clones, approximately 83% seen once. Specimen: peripheral blood. These receptors all stem from an older man with acute or convalescent COVID-19. Each CDR3 is given with its conserved first and last residue. Each record gives: V gene, D gene, J gene, clone size, CDR3 protein, CDR3 DNA. The D gene is left open where the match is weak. Clone size appears in some rows only: once, few, many, or a class for an expanded clone.

TRBV6-5,.,TRBJ1-5,.,CASSYSGRGNQPQHF,TGTGCCAGCAGTTACTCGGGCAGGGGCAATCAGCCCCAGCATTTT
TRBV9,.,TRBJ1-1,.,CASSGSRETTEAFF,TGTGCCAGCAGCGGGTCTCGGGAAACCACTGAAGCTTTCTTT
TRBV25-1,.,TRBJ2-2,.,CASSDPTWAGRAGELFF,TGTGCCAGCAGTGACCCTACTTGGGCGGGAAGGGCCGGGGAGCTGTTTTTT
TRBV25-1,.,TRBJ1-3,.,CAQAGNSGNTIYF,TGTGCCCAGGCGGGGAACTCTGGAAACACCATATATTTT
TRBV4-1,.,TRBJ1-2,.,CASSQAVARDGYTF,TGCGCCAGCAGCCAAGCGGTTGCGCGAGATGGCTACACCTTC
TRBV4-1,.,TRBJ2-1,.,CASRQEAVSNEQFF,TGCGCCAGCAGGCAGGAGGCGGTCTCCAATGAGCAGTTCTTC
TRBV11-2,.,TRBJ2-7,.,CASTYQRRDEQYF,TGTGCCAGCACCTACCAAAGGAGGGACGAGCAGTACTTC
TRBV27,.,TRBJ1-2,.,CASSLSGRAIYGYTF,TGTGCCAGCAGTTTATCCGGCAGGGCAATCTATGGCTACACCTTC
TRBV9,TRBD2,TRBJ2-2,.,CASSVGTSGFQGTGELFF,TGTGCCAGCAGCGTGGGGACTAGCGGTTTCCAGGGAACCGGGGAGCTGTTTTTT
TRBV6-5,TRBD1,TRBJ1-2,.,CASTGDRGRGYGYTF,TGTGCCAGCACCGGGGACAGGGGACGGGGCTATGGCTACACCTTC
TRBV25-1,TRBD2,TRBJ2-2,.,CATRTSGSTGELFF,TGTGCCACCCGGACTAGCGGGAGCACCGGGGAGCTGTTTTTT
TRBV4-3,TRBD2,TRBJ2-3,few,CASSQDVRAGTGTDTQYF,TGCGCCAGCAGCCAAGACGTACGAGCGGGGACTGGCACAGATACGCAGTATTTT
TRBV5-1,.,TRBJ1-2,.,CASSLAGLLDYGYTF,TGCGCCAGCAGCTTGGCGGGACTTCTGGACTACGGCTACACCTTC
TRBV6-5,.,TRBJ2-1,.,CASITGTGNEQFF,TGTGCCAGCATCACCGGGACTGGGAATGAGCAGTTCTTC
TRBV7-6,TRBD1,TRBJ2-7,once,CASSGQGYEQYF,TGTGCCAGCAGCGGACAGGGCTACGAGCAGTACTTC
TRBV28,.,TRBJ2-7,.,CASRSLIRRATAYEQYF,TGTGCCAGCAGATCCTTAATAAGAAGAGCGACAGCCTACGAGCAGTACTTC
TRBV24-1,.,TRBJ1-2,few,CATSDGMSYGYTF,TGTGCCACCAGTGACGGTATGTCCTATGGCTACACCTTC
TRBV5-1,.,TRBJ1-2,.,CASTPTAGQSGYTF,TGCGCCAGCACCCCGACGGCAGGTCAGAGTGGCTACACCTTC
TRBV28,.,TRBJ2-3,.,CASVPGASTDTQYF,TGTGCCAGCGTCCCGGGTGCTAGCACAGATACGCAGTATTTT
TRBV7-9,TRBD1,TRBJ1-4,.,CASSSPGTGEGKLFF,TGTGCCAGCAGCTCACCCGGGACAGGGGAAGGAAAACTGTTTTTT
TRBV6-4,TRBD1,TRBJ1-3,.,CASSDGTDTIYF,TGTGCCAGCAGTGACGGGACAGACACCATATATTTT
TRBV5-1,TRBD2,TRBJ2-5,.,CASSFSSGRLETQYF,TGCGCCAGCAGCTTTTCCAGCGGGAGACTTGAGACCCAGTACTTC
TRBV7-9,.,TRBJ2-7,.,CASSLDDRYEQYF,TGTGCCAGCAGCTTAGACGACAGATACGAGCAGTACTTC
TRBV4-1,.,TRBJ1-5,.,CASSQEGAGYSNQPQHF,TGCGCCAGCAGCCAAGAGGGGGCCGGGTACAGCAATCAGCCCCAGCATTTT
TRBV4-2,TRBD2,TRBJ2-1,.,CASSQGAGGYNEQFF,TGTGCCAGCAGCCAAGGGGCGGGAGGATACAATGAGCAGTTCTTC
TRBV18,.,TRBJ2-2,.,CASSPWQNTGELFF,TGTGCCAGCTCACCGTGGCAGAACACCGGGGAGCTGTTTTTT
TRBV6-2/TRBV6-3,.,TRBJ2-7,.,CASSYSVIRGSYEQYF,TGTGCCAGCAGTTACTCCGTAATTCGGGGCTCCTACGAGCAGTACTTC
TRBV10-3,.,TRBJ2-3,.,CAISVQGTGWSDTQYF,TGTGCCATCAGTGTACAGGGAACTGGTTGGTCAGATACGCAGTATTTT